The 23 T cell receptor beta chains below come from one sample, sequenced in a study of post-analysis software for immune sequencing data. The study, taken as a whole, reports: The five TRBV segments detected at higher frequency in patients than in controls included TRBV5-6, TRBV5-1 and TRBV20-1.

The antigens these receptors bind are not known. Incorporated into the TCR beta cDNA libraries were unique molecular identifiers, which served to reduce PCR and sequencing biases. Via MiXCR, TCRdb re-called the PCR reads, giving one row per CDR3 protein. The table lists 430,000 or so distinct CDR3 sequences, 39% of them singletons, with 6.5% to 8% in the top ten. The specimen sequenced was blood. The receptors here all came from a girl aged 2 to 10 with multiple sclerosis.

This clonotype appeared a few times. The V call is TRBV6-4, the J call TRBJ2-1, with 7 bases aligning to TRBD1. The germline V gene has CDR1 MRHNA and CDR2 SNTAGT. Losses at the gene ends were 7 bases for V and 4 bases for J; bases not matched to a gene: 10. This CDR3 has 15 amino acids. CDR3 protein: CASNRDSNLYNEQFF. The CDR3 DNA sequence: TGTGCCAGCAACCGGGACAGCAACCTTTACAATGAGCAGTTCTTC.

This clonotype was recorded a few times. This sequence joins TRBV5-1 and TRBJ2-7; 9 nucleotides agree with TRBD1. Germline V gives CDR1 SGHRS, CDR2 YFSETQ. The ends lost 6 bases at V and 5 bases at J; junction bases unmatched: 6. CDR3 length: 13 amino acids. The CDR3 coding sequence is TGCGCCAGCATAGGACAGGGGAGTCACGAGCAGTACTTC. This sequence encodes CASIGQGSHEQYF.

There are a few counts of this clonotype. The chain is built from TRBV10-2 and TRBJ2-7; 9 bases line up with TRBD2. Germline lookup yields CDR1 WSHSY and CDR2 SAAADI. This CDR3 has 13 amino acids. Germline trimming cut 5 bases from V and 3 bases from J; bases unmatched to any gene: 2. The CDR3 sequence is CASSRREGYEQYF. Written as DNA, the CDR3 is TGCGCCAGCAGTCGGCGGGAGGGCTACGAGCAGTACTTC.

The V call is TRBV9, the J call TRBJ2-5; no firm D call. The CDR3 totals 13 residues. Germline V gene lookup returns CDR1 SGDLS and CDR2 YYNGEE. V dropped 0 bases and J dropped 5 bases, with 8 bases sitting between them. The CDR3 DNA is TGTGCCAGCAGCGTAGATGATTTGGAGACCCAGTACTTC. The encoded protein is CASSVDDLETQYF.

The chain is built from TRBV2 and TRBJ2-1; 7 positions match TRBD1. The CDR3 runs 13 residues. V lost 7 bases, J lost 0 bases, and 0 bases stayed unmatched. Germline CDR1 and CDR2: SNHLY and FYNNEI. The chain's CDR3 is CASTGGSYNEQFF. The CDR3 DNA is TGTGCCAGCACAGGGGGCTCCTACAATGAGCAGTTCTTC.

The sample holds one count of this clonotype. This rearrangement joins TRBV28 to TRBJ2-7; 7 nucleotides line up with TRBD2. Trimming cost V 3 bases and J 4 bases; bases outside gene matches: 12. The CDR3 runs to 16 residues. Per germline, CDR1 MDHEN and CDR2 SYDVKM. The CDR3 spells CASSLMASGVMYEQYF. DNA for the CDR3: TGTGCCAGCAGTTTGATGGCTAGCGGTGTTATGTACGAGCAGTACTTC. Together with reference TRBV28 and TRBJ2-7, the CDR3 gives the full variable domain: DVKVTQSSRYLVKRTGEKVFLECVQDMDHENMFWYRQDPGLGLRLIYFSYDVKMKEKGDIPEGYSVSREKKERFSLILESASTNQTSMYLCASSLMASGVMYEQYFGPGTRLTVT.

This clonotype was seen just once. The V and J genes are TRBV5-1 and TRBJ2-3; D could derive from TRBD1 or TRBD2 (6 bases each). Germline-derived CDR1 and CDR2 are SGHRS and YFSETQ. The CDR3 loop spans 16 amino acids. V gave up 0 bases and J gave up 6 bases, with 17 bases separating them. CDR3 loop: CASSLGSGAHTDTQYF. In DNA form, the CDR3 reads TGCGCCAGCAGCTTGGGGTCGGGGGCGCACACGGATACGCAGTATTTT.

This clonotype was seen just once. This sequence joins TRBV20-1 and TRBJ1-2; maybe TRBD1 (6 bases). Deletions cut 1 base from V and 6 bases from J, with 12 bases between. Per germline, CDR1 DFQATT and CDR2 SNEGSKA (reference sequence). The CDR3 is 13 residues long. CDR3 region: CSARVSGENGYTF. The DNA of the CDR3 is TGCAGTGCTAGAGTGTCAGGGGAAAATGGCTACACCTTC.

The CDR3 loop is CSASGGVGNEQFF. The CDR3 coding sequence is TGCAGTGCTAGTGGCGGGGTCGGGAATGAGCAGTTCTTC. This chain connects TRBV20-1 to TRBJ2-1; tentative D call: TRBD2 (6 bases). Per the germline V gene, CDR1 is DFQATT and CDR2 is SNEGSKA (reference sequence). Trimming cost V 3 bases and J 7 bases, with 13 bases left between them. The CDR3 totals 13 residues.

This clonotype has more than one count but fewer than ten. The chain links TRBV20-1 to TRBJ2-7; 7 bases align to TRBD1. CDR1 DFQATT and CDR2 SNEGSKA come from the germline V gene (reference sequence). The CDR3 sequence is 13 residues long. With 3 bases clipped from V and 2 bases from J, the junction kept 4 bases outside the gene matches. The CDR3 coding sequence is TGCAGTGCTAGCGGACAGGTCACCTACGAGCAGTACTTC. It is translated as CSASGQVTYEQYF.

There are a few counts of this clonotype. The gene calls are TRBV29-1 and TRBJ1-2; no clear D gene. Germline V gene data show CDR1 as SQVTM and CDR2 as ANQGSEA. V gave up 4 bases and J gave up 6 bases, with 18 bases separating them. CDR3 length: 14 residues. This CDR3 is CSVVATRGSDGYTF. Written as DNA, the CDR3 is TGCAGCGTTGTCGCCACACGAGGGAGCGATGGCTACACCTTC.

The rearrangement uses TRBV28 and TRBJ1-5; no clear D gene. The ends were cut back, 9 bases at V and 2 bases at J, with 14 bases in the middle. CDR3 length: 14 amino acids. CDR1 is MDHEN, CDR2 SYDVKM, per germline. In DNA, the CDR3 is TGTGCCAGTTTCGGCGGTACGGGCAATCAGCCCCAGCATTTT. Amino acids: CASFGGTGNQPQHF.

The CDR3 region is CASTLGQYNSPLHF. In DNA, the CDR3 is TGTGCCAGCACGCTGGGACAGTATAATTCACCCCTCCACTTT. V usage is TRBV3-1 and J usage is TRBJ1-6; TRBD1 agrees at 7 bases. There are 14 residues in the CDR3. The V segment lost 7 bases and the J segment 4 bases; nucleotides outside the gene matches: 4. The V gene's germline CDR1 is LGHDT and CDR2 YNNKEL (reference sequence).

The chain carries TRBV6-5 and TRBJ2-3; D is ambiguous. Germline CDR1 and CDR2: MNHEY and SVGAGI. Trimming cost V 8 bases and J 3 bases, with 18 bases left between them. CDR3 size: 15 residues. In DNA, the CDR3 is TGTGCCAGCGCACCGCACAAACCCCCTACAGATACGCAGTATTTT. Amino acid sequence: CASAPHKPPTDTQYF.

This clonotype was recorded many times. One junction end disagrees with the germline gene, perhaps due to a read error. The chain has TRBV28 and TRBJ2-6; D is undetermined. Germline V gene lookup returns CDR1 MDHEN and CDR2 SYDVKM. The CDR3 is made up of 13 amino acids. The CDR3 is CASSDSGANVLTF. The CDR3 DNA follows: TGCGCCAGCAGCGACTCTGGGGCCAACGTCCTGACTTTC.

There are a few counts of this clonotype. V and J are TRBV20-1 and TRBJ2-1; TRBD2 aligns across 7 bases. The CDR3 totals 16 residues. The germline gives CDR1 DFQATT, CDR2 SNEGSKA (reference sequence). Unmatched junction bases numbered 9, after V lost 0 bases and J lost 4 bases. As DNA, the CDR3 is TGCAGTGCTAGAGATAGTGCGGGAGCCCTTTACAATGAGCAGTTCTTC. Its protein is CSARDSAGALYNEQFF.

The rearrangement uses TRBV4-1 and TRBJ1-5; D is possibly TRBD1 (5 bases). The CDR3 spans 21 residues. V was shortened by 4 bases and J by 1 base, with 29 bases between the two germline ends. CDR1 is MGHRA and CDR2 is YSYEKL in the germline V gene. This chain's CDR3 is CASSRVLSGQGGPYSNQPQHF. DNA of the CDR3: TGCGCCAGCAGCCGCGTCCTATCGGGGCAGGGAGGCCCCTACAGCAATCAGCCCCAGCATTTT.

The rearrangement uses TRBV10-1 and TRBJ2-1; the D call may be TRBD1 or TRBD2 (5 bases each). Germline lookup yields CDR1 WNHNN and CDR2 SYGVQD (reference sequence). CDR3 length equals 15 residues. Trimming left V 0 bases short and J 3 bases short, with 9 bases between. In nucleotides, the CDR3 is TGCGCCAGCAGTGAGTCGACTGGGGGCTACAATGAGCAGTTCTTC. As protein: CASSESTGGYNEQFF.

The rearrangement links TRBV25-1 to TRBJ2-5; 14 bases are a match to TRBD2. Germline values: CDR1 MGHDK, CDR2 SYGVNS. This CDR3 is built from 20 residues. After removal of 0 bases from V and 4 bases from J, the junction contained 13 bases not matched to a gene. CDR3 sequence (DNA): TGTGCCAGCAGTGAATATCACGGGACTAGCGGGAGTTCCTTTCGAGAGACCCAGTACTTC. Translated, it gives CASSEYHGTSGSSFRETQYF.

J is TRBJ2-7 and V is TRBV20-1; TRBD2 is a possible D gene (6 bases). CDR3 length: 14 amino acids. Germline CDR1 DFQATT, CDR2 SNEGSKA (reference sequence). V was cut by 4 bases and J by 5 bases, with 18 bases left in between. CDR3 protein: CSAMGTPDRNEQYF. CDR3 DNA: TGCAGTGCTATGGGGACTCCGGATAGGAACGAGCAGTACTTC.

This rearrangement joins TRBV6-6 to TRBJ1-1, with a tentative D call TRBD1 (5 bases). The V end lost 8 bases, the J end lost 6 bases, and 16 bases lay between the germline ends. Germline V gene data show CDR1 as MNHNY and CDR2 as SVGAGI (reference sequence). There are 13 residues in the CDR3. The CDR3 region is CASRIHVGAEAFF. CDR3 bases: TGTGCCAGCCGGATCCATGTGGGGGCTGAAGCTTTCTTT.

This clonotype was counted at least ten times. The rearrangement uses TRBV7-7 and TRBJ2-1, with 9 positions matching TRBD1. V lost 5 bases and J lost 5; bases outside the gene matches: 4. CDR1 and CDR2 from the germline V gene are SSHAT and FNYEAQ (reference sequence). The CDR3 spans 14 residues. CDR3 sequence reads: CASSTDRGDNEQFF. CDR3 DNA: TGTGCCAGCAGCACGGACAGGGGTGACAATGAGCAGTTCTTC.

This clonotype was seen a handful of times. The chain recombines TRBV7-8 with TRBJ2-3; D ambiguous. Trimming pared 3 bases from V and 0 bases from J, leaving 10 bases between. The germline V gene has CDR1 SGHVS and CDR2 FQNEAQ. This CDR3 is built from 15 residues. The CDR3, as DNA: TGTGCCAGCAGCTTCGCAAAGTGGAGCACAGATACGCAGTATTTT. Residues: CASSFAKWSTDTQYF.